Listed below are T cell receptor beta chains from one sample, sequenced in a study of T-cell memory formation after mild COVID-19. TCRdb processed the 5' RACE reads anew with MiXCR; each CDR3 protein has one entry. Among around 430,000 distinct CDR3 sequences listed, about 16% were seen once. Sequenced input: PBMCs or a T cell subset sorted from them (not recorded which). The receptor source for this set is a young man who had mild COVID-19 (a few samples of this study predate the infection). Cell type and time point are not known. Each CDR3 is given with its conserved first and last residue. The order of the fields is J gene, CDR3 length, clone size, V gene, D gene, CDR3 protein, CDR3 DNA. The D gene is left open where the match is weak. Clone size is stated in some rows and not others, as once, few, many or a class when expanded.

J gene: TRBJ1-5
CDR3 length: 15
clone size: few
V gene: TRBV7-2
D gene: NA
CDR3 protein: CASSPLPGQGEPQHF
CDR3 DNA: TGTGCCAGCAGCCCTCTACCGGGCCAAGGGGAGCCCCAGCATTTT

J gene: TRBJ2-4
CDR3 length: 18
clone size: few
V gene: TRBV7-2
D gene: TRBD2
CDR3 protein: CASSLAVMRGVSKNIQYF
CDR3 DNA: TGTGCCAGCAGCTTAGCGGTGATGCGGGGGGTCTCCAAAAACATTCAGTACTTC

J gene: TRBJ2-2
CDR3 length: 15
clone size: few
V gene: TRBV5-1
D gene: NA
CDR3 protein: CASSFSLVQAGELFF
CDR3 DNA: TGCGCCAGCAGCTTCTCTTTGGTACAGGCCGGGGAGCTGTTTTTT

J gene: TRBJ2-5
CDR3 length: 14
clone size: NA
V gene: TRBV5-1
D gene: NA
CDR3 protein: CASRPDTSRETQYF
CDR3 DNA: TGCGCCAGCAGACCAGACACCTCCCGGGAGACCCAGTACTTC

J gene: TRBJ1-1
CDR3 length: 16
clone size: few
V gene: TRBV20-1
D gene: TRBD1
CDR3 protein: CSARKRDRASNTEAFF
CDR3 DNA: TGCAGTGCTCGGAAGCGGGACAGGGCCTCGAACACTGAAGCTTTCTTT

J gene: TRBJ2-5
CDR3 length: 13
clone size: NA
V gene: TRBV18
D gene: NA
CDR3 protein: CASSPRAQETQYF
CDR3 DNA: TGTGCCAGCTCACCACGGGCCCAAGAGACCCAGTACTTC

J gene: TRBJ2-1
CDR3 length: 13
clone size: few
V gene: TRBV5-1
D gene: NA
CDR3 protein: CASSLNPQDEQFF
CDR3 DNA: TGCGCCAGCAGCTTAAATCCCCAGGATGAGCAGTTCTTC

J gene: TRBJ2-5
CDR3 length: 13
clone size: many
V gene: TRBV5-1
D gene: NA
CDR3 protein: CASSLPGGETQYF
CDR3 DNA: TGTGCCAGCAGCTTACCAGGGGGGGAGACCCAGTACTTC

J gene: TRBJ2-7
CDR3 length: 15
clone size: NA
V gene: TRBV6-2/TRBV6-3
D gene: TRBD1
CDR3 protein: CASTRRSAGGYEQYF
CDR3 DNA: TGTGCCAGCACACGAAGAAGCGCAGGGGGCTACGAGCAGTACTTC

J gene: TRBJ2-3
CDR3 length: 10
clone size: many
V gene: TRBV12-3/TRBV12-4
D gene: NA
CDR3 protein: CASGPDTQYF
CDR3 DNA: TGTGCCAGCGGACCAGATACGCAGTATTTT

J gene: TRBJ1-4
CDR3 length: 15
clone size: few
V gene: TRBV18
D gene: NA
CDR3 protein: CASSANRAANEKLFF
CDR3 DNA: TGTGCCAGCTCAGCTAATCGGGCTGCTAATGAAAAACTGTTTTTT

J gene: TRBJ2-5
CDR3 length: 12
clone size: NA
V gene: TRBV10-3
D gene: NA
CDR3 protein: CAISGWQETQYF
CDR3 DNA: TGTGCCATCAGTGGCTGGCAAGAGACCCAGTACTTC

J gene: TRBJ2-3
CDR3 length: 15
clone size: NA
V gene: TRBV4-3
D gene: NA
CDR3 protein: CASSQGAGGRDTQYF
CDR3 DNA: TGCGCCAGCAGCCAAGGGGCGGGTGGACGGGATACGCAGTATTTT

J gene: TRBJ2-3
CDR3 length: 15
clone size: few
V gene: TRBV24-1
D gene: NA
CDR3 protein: CATSDGTSGTDTQYF
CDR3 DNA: TGTGCCACCAGTGATGGGACCTCCGGCACAGATACGCAGTATTTT

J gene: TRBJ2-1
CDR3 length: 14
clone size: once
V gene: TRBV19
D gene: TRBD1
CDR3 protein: CASRYRGVLAEQFF
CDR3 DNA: TGTGCCAGTCGCTACAGGGGGGTGCTGGCTGAGCAGTTCTTC

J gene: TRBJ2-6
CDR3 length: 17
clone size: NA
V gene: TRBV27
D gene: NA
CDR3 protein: CASSLPQGFSGANVLTF
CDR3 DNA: TGTGCCAGCAGTTTACCACAGGGATTCTCTGGGGCCAACGTCCTGACTTTC

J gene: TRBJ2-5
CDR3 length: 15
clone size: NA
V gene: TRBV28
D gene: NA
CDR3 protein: CASSLDPAAIETQYF
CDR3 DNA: TGTGCCAGCAGTTTAGACCCGGCGGCTATAGAGACCCAGTACTTC

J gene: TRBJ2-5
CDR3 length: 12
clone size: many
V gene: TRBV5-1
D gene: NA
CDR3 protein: CASSLRQETQYF
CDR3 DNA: TGTGCCAGCAGTTTGAGGCAAGAGACCCAGTACTTC

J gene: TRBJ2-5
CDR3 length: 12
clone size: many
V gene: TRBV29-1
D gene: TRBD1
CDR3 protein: CSVERGLETQYF
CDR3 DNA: TGCAGCGTTGAGAGGGGGCTGGAGACCCAGTACTTC

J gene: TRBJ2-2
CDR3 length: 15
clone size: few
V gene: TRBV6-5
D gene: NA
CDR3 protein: CASSYSMGGIGELFF
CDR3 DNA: TGTGCCAGCAGTTACTCGATGGGGGGCATCGGGGAGCTGTTTTTT

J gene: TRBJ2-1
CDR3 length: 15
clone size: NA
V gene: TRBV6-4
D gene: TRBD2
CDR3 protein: CASTDVVAGVIVQFF
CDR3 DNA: TGTGCCAGCACTGACGTGGTAGCGGGGGTTATCGTGCAGTTCTTC

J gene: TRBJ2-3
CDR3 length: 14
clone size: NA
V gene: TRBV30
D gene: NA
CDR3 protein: CAWSEAISTDTQYF
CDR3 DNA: TGTGCCTGGAGTGAGGCTATCTCCACAGATACGCAGTATTTT

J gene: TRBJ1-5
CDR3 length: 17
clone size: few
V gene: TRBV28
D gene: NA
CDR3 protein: CASSTPSGGGRGQPQHF
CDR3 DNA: TGTGCCAGCAGCACCCCCTCGGGGGGCGGAAGGGGACAGCCCCAGCATTTT

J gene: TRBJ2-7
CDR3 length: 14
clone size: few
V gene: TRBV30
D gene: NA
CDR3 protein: CAWRHNRGKGVQYF
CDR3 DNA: TGTGCCTGGAGGCATAACCGGGGCAAAGGAGTGCAGTACTTC

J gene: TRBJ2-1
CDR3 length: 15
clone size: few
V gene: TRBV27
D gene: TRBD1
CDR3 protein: CASRLTGGALDEQFF
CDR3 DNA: TGTGCCAGCAGATTGACAGGGGGTGCTCTAGATGAGCAGTTCTTC

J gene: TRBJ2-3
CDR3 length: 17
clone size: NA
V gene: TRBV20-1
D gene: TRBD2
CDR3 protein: CSARGTSGGSSTDTQYF
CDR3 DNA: TGCAGTGCCAGGGGGACTAGCGGGGGGTCTAGCACAGATACGCAGTATTTT

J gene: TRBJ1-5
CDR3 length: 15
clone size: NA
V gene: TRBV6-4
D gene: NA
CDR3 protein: CASSGKGDGDQPQHF
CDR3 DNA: TGTGCCAGCAGTGGAAAAGGTGATGGTGATCAGCCCCAGCATTTT

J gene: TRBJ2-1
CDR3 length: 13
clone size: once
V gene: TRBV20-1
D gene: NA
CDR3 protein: CSAPPSAYNEQFF
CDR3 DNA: TGCAGTGCTCCCCCTTCAGCCTACAATGAGCAGTTCTTC

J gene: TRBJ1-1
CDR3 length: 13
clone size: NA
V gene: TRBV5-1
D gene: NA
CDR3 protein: CASSLVATTEAFF
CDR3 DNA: TGCGCCAGCAGCTTGGTTGCTACGACTGAAGCTTTCTTT

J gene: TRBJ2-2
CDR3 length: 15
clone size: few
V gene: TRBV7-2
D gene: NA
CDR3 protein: CASSPEVAGTGELFF
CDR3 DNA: TGTGCCAGCAGCCCAGAGGTGGCGGGCACCGGGGAGCTGTTTTTT

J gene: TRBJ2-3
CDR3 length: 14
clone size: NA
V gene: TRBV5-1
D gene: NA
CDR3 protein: CASKVTTGTDTQYF
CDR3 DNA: TGCGCCAGCAAGGTCACCACAGGCACAGATACGCAGTATTTT

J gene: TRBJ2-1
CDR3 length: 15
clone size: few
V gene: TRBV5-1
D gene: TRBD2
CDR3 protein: CASSEGLATWNEQFF
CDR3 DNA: TGCGCCAGCAGCGAGGGACTAGCGACCTGGAATGAGCAGTTCTTC

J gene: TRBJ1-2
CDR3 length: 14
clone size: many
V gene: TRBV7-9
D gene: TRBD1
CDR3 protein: CASSFSWDSNGYTF
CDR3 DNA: TGTGCCAGCAGCTTTAGTTGGGACAGCAATGGCTACACCTTC

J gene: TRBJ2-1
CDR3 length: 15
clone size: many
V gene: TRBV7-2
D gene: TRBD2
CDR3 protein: CASSLAGGAYNEQFF
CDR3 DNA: TGCGCCAGCAGCTTGGCCGGGGGGGCCTACAATGAGCAGTTCTTC

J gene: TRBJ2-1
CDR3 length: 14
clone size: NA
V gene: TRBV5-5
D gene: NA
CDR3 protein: CASSLQGAGNEQFF
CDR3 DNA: TGTGCCAGCAGCTTGCAAGGGGCGGGCAATGAGCAGTTCTTC

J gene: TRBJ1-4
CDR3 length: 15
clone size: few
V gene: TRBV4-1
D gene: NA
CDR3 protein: CASSQGLGGLEKLFF
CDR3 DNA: TGCGCCAGCAGCCAAGGCCTAGGGGGGCTTGAAAAACTGTTTTTT

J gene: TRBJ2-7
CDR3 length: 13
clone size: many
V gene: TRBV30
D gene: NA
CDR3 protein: CACHRDGSYEQYF
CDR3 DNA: TGTGCCTGTCACCGGGACGGATCCTACGAGCAGTACTTC

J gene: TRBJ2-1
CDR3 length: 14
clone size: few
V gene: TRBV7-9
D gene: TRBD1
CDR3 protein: CASTLDRVGNEQFF
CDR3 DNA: TGTGCCAGCACCCTGGACAGGGTGGGTAATGAGCAGTTCTTC

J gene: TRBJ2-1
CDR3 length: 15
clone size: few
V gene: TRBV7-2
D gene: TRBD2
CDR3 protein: CASSSLAGGLDEQFF
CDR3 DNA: TGTGCCAGCAGCTCTCTAGCGGGGGGGTTGGATGAGCAGTTCTTC

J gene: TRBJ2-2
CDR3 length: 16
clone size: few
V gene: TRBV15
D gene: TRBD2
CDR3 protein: CATSRVTGTSTGELFF
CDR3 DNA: TGTGCCACCAGCAGAGTCACAGGGACTAGCACCGGGGAGCTGTTTTTT